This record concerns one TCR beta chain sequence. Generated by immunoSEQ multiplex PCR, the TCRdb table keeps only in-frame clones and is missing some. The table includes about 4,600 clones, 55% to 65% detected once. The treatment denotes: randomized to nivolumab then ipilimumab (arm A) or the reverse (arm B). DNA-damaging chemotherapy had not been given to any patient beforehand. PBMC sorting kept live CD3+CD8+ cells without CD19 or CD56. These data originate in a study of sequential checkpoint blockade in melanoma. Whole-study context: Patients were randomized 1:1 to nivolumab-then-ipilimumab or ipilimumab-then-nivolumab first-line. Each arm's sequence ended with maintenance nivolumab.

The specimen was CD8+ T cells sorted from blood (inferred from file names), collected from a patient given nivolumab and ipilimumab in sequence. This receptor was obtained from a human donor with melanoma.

The CDR3 sequence is CASRGQGPDTQYF. DNA of the CDR3: TGTGCCAGCAGAGGACAGGGCCCAGATACGCAGTATTTT. The V call is TRBV7-9, the J call TRBJ2-3, with TRBD1 identical over 8 bases. The CDR3 runs to 13 residues. Germline values: CDR1 SEHNR, CDR2 FQNEAQ (reference sequence). V was clipped by 6 bases and J by 4 bases; unmatched bases: 3.